Below, 28 T cell receptor beta chains from the same sample are listed, as sequenced in a study of blood T cell repertoires in COVID-19. The table came from immunoSEQ multiplex PCR; TCRdb's copy has only in-frame clones and leaves some out. The table shows around 60,000 clones, with about four fifths occurring only once. Material for sequencing was peripheral blood. Receptor source: a man aged 55 to 70 with COVID-19, enrolled during active disease.

This chain connects TRBV9 to TRBJ2-2; D unclear. Per germline, CDR1 SGDLS and CDR2 YYNGEE. V gave up 3 bases and J gave up 2 bases, with 8 bases separating them. The CDR3 covers 14 residues. The CDR3 coding sequence is TGTGCCAGCAGCGCACGTACTAACACCGGGGAGCTGTTTTTT. This sequence encodes CASSARTNTGELFF.

This chain uses TRBV6-5 with TRBJ1-2; D gene ambiguous. CDR1 is MNHEY, CDR2 SVGAGI, per germline. Trimming removed 0 bases from V and 4 bases from J, with 6 bases in between. There are 13 residues in the CDR3. CDR3 sequence: CASSYSRFYGYTF. The DNA for the CDR3 is TGTGCCAGCAGTTACTCGAGGTTCTATGGCTACACCTTC.

V usage is TRBV19 and J usage is TRBJ1-1; weak D call: TRBD1 (6 bases). The CDR3 contains 15 residues. Between the trimmed V and J ends, which lost 5 bases and 4 bases, there was a span of 17 bases. The germline V gene encodes CDR1 LNHDA and CDR2 SQIVND (reference sequence). CDR3 nucleotides: TGTGCCAGTAGTTCTCACACGGGGGGGCCCACTGAAGCTTTCTTT. Translating gives CASSSHTGGPTEAFF. The variable domain in full, completed from reference TRBV19 and TRBJ1-1, reads DGGITQSPKYLFRKEGQNVTLSCEQNLNHDAMYWYRQDPGQGLRLIYYSQIVNDFQKGDIAEGYSVSREKKESFPLTVTSAQKNPTAFYLCASSSHTGGPTEAFFGQGTRLTVV.

The chain recombines TRBV18 with TRBJ1-1, with 8 bases matching TRBD1. The CDR3 has 15 residues. V gave up 5 bases and J gave up 1 base; unmatched junction bases: 6. CDR1 KGHSH and CDR2 LQKENI come from the germline V gene. The CDR3 DNA sequence: TGTGCCAGCTCAGAGCAACAGGGGGAGAACACTGAAGCTTTCTTT. Translated: CASSEQQGENTEAFF.

The rearrangement joins TRBV5-5 to TRBJ2-7, with D maybe TRBD2 (6 bases). The germline gives CDR1 SGHKS, CDR2 YYEKEE (reference sequence). Trimming took 4 bases from V and 1 from J, leaving 18 bases between them. The CDR3 has 16 amino acids. The CDR3 spells CASSPSSGRGSYEQYF. The DNA of the CDR3 is TGTGCCAGCAGCCCCTCGAGTGGGCGGGGATCCTACGAGCAGTACTTC.

V gene TRBV18 combines with J gene TRBJ2-3; 11 bases line up with TRBD2. Germline V gene data show CDR1 as KGHSH and CDR2 as LQKENI. The V segment lost 3 bases and the J segment 4 bases; nucleotides outside the gene matches: 15. There are 19 residues in the CDR3. CDR3 region: CASSPQGTDASGRSDTQYF. CDR3 sequence (DNA): TGTGCCAGCTCACCGCAGGGGACTGACGCTAGCGGGAGGTCAGATACGCAGTATTTT.

The genes are TRBV24-1 and TRBJ2-1; 13 nucleotides agree with TRBD2. J lost 0 bases, V lost 4 bases, and 5 bases had no gene match. Per the germline V gene, CDR1 is KGHDR and CDR2 is SFDVKD. CDR3 length equals 18 residues. This CDR3 reads CATSDPGLAGSSYNEQFF. In nucleotides, the CDR3 is TGTGCCACCAGTGACCCGGGACTAGCGGGGAGCTCCTACAATGAGCAGTTCTTC.

The gene calls are TRBV5-1 and TRBJ2-6; 7 bases align to TRBD1. This CDR3 is 16 amino acids long. Germline CDR1 reads SGHRS; CDR2 reads YFSETQ. Germline trimming cut 3 bases from V and 0 bases from J; bases unmatched to any gene: 3. CDR3 bases: TGCGCCAGCAGCTCAGGGGACAGCTCTGGGGCCAACGTCCTGACTTTC. Its translation is CASSSGDSSGANVLTF.

The chain joins TRBV27 to TRBJ2-1, with TRBD2 identical over 8 bases. The CDR3 extends over 16 amino acids. CDR1 is MNHEY and CDR2 is SMNVEV in the germline V gene (reference sequence). Losses at the gene ends were 3 bases for V and 1 base for J; bases not matched to a gene: 5. CDR3 DNA sequence: TGTGCCAGCAGTTTTGGTAGCGGGGTGTCCTACAATGAGCAGTTCTTC. Amino acids: CASSFGSGVSYNEQFF.

The rearrangement joins TRBV24-1 to TRBJ2-3; D perhaps matches TRBD1 (5 bases). The V end lost 0 bases, the J end lost 4 bases, and 10 bases lay between the germline ends. Germline V gene lookup returns CDR1 KGHDR and CDR2 SFDVKD. The CDR3 length is 15 residues. The CDR3 nucleotides read TGTGCCACCAGTGATTTGTCACAGGTGGCAGATACGCAGTATTTT. Translating it yields CATSDLSQVADTQYF.

The CDR3 region has the DNA TGTGCCAGCAGCGGGACAGGGGGCGGCTACGAGCAGTACTTC. Residues: CASSGTGGGYEQYF. This chain joins TRBV9 and TRBJ2-7; 11 positions agree with TRBD1. Per germline, CDR1 SGDLS and CDR2 YYNGEE. The CDR3 extends over 14 amino acids. Losses at the gene ends were 3 bases for V and 3 bases for J; bases not matched to a gene: 2.

This clone was counted a single time. The J gene is TRBJ1-5, the V gene TRBV5-1; a weak D match, TRBD1 (5 bases). Trimming took 4 bases from V and 4 from J, leaving 15 bases between them. The CDR3 covers 15 residues. From germline, CDR1 is SGHRS and CDR2 YFSETQ. CDR3 DNA sequence: TGCGCCAGCAGCATCAGCGACAGTTTGAATCAGCCCCAGCATTTT. This codes for CASSISDSLNQPQHF.

The CDR3 reads CASSMDRAHEQYF. Here the CDR3 DNA reads TGCGCCAGCAGCATGGACAGGGCCCACGAGCAGTACTTC. This chain joins TRBV5-1 and TRBJ2-7, with TRBD1 matching 8 bases. The CDR3 is 13 amino acids. The junction had 5 bases not matched to a gene; V was cut back by 4 bases and J by 5 bases. CDR1 and CDR2 (germline): SGHRS, YFSETQ. Based on the CDR3 plus reference TRBV5-1 and TRBJ2-7, the full variable domain is KAGVTQTPRYLIKTRGQQVTLSCSPISGHRSVSWYQQTPGQGLQFLFEYFSETQRNKGNFPGRFSGRQFSNSRSEMNVSTLELGDSALYLCASSMDRAHEQYFGPGTRLTVT.

V and J are TRBV5-5 and TRBJ2-3; the match to TRBD1 covers 7 bases. Germline CDR1 SGHKS, CDR2 YYEKEE (reference sequence). The trim removed 3 bases at V and 4 bases at J, leaving 2 bases unmatched. There are 13 residues in the CDR3. In nucleotides, the CDR3 is TGTGCCAGCAGCTCCGGACAGGCAGATACGCAGTATTTT. Translated, it gives CASSSGQADTQYF.

The genes are TRBV28 and TRBJ1-5; possibly TRBD1 for D (5 bases). Germline-derived CDR1 and CDR2 are MDHEN and SYDVKM. The V and J ends lost 6 bases and 5 bases respectively, with 17 bases between them. CDR3 length equals 15 residues. The CDR3 spells CASRTGTGRYQPQHF. The CDR3 DNA is TGTGCCAGCAGAACCGGGACCGGGAGGTATCAGCCCCAGCATTTT.

The rearrangement links TRBV3-1 (or the pseudogene TRBV3-2) to TRBJ1-2; TRBD1 aligns across 9 bases. The germline V gene encodes CDR1 LGHDT and CDR2 YNNKEL (reference sequence). Unmatched junction bases numbered 7, after V lost 4 bases and J lost 1 base. This CDR3 contains 16 residues. DNA for the CDR3: TGTGCCAGCAGCCTCGGGACAGGGAGTAATAACTATGGCTACACCTTC. It translates to CASSLGTGSNNYGYTF.

V is TRBV5-6 and J is TRBJ1-4; a weak D match, TRBD1 (5 bases). CDR3 size: 15 residues. In germline, CDR1 is SGHDT, CDR2 YYEEEE. Trimming took 4 bases from V and 4 from J, leaving 14 bases between them. CDR3 sequence (DNA): TGTGCCAGCAGCCCAGGTGGGGCAGGTAATGAAAAACTGTTTTTT. Its translation is CASSPGGAGNEKLFF.

The V call is TRBV7-9, the J call TRBJ1-5, with TRBD1 identical over 8 bases. The germline gives CDR1 SEHNR, CDR2 FQNEAQ (reference sequence). There are 14 residues in the CDR3. The V and J ends lost 3 bases and 5 bases, in that order; junction bases with no gene match: 3. CDR3 region: CASSLTGADQPQHF. DNA for the CDR3: TGTGCCAGCAGCTTGACAGGGGCAGATCAGCCCCAGCATTTT.

The chain has TRBV28 and TRBJ1-2, with a tentative D call TRBD1 (5 bases). Germline values: CDR1 MDHEN, CDR2 SYDVKM. The V and J ends lost 2 bases and 2 bases respectively, with 15 bases between them. This CDR3 contains 16 residues. DNA of the CDR3: TGTGCCAGCAGTTTACTTTCAGGGCCGCGGAACTATGGCTACACCTTC. Its protein is CASSLLSGPRNYGYTF.

This clone has a handful of counts. The rearrangement links TRBV2 to TRBJ1-2, with a possible D match to TRBD1 (5 bases). The V and J ends lost 7 bases and 10 bases respectively, with 19 bases between them. The CDR3 sequence is 13 residues long. The germline gives CDR1 SNHLY, CDR2 FYNNEI. The DNA of the CDR3 is TGTGCCAGCACCAAAGAAATAGACAGTAACTACACCTTC. Residues: CASTKEIDSNYTF.

The V gene is TRBV14, the J gene TRBJ2-3; D ambiguous. From germline, CDR1 is SGHDN and CDR2 FVKESK. With 0 bases removed from V and 5 bases from J, the gap between germline ends came to 9 bases. The CDR3 spans 14 residues. The CDR3 region has the DNA TGTGCCAGCAGCCAAGATAGCACCGAAGATACGCAGTATTTT. This gives the protein CASSQDSTEDTQYF. Complete variable domain (other parts from reference TRBV14 and TRBJ2-3): EAGVTQFPSHSVIEKGQTVTLRCDPISGHDNLYWYRRVMGKEIKFLLHFVKESKQDESGMPNNRFLAERTGGTYSTLKVQPAELEDSGVYFCASSQDSTEDTQYFGPGTRLTVL.

This chain joins TRBV7-2 and TRBJ1-2, with D possibly being TRBD1 (6 bases). Germline V gene sequence: CDR1 SGHTA, CDR2 FQGNSA. This CDR3 has 14 amino acids. With 5 bases removed from V and 4 bases from J, the gap between germline ends came to 14 bases. The CDR3, as DNA: TGTGCCAGCAGCCCCTTGGGGGCGACCTATGGCTACACCTTC. Amino acid sequence: CASSPLGATYGYTF. Full variable domain (missing parts from reference TRBV7-2 and TRBJ1-2): GAGVSQSPSNKVTEKGKDVELRCDPISGHTALYWYRQSLGQGLEFLIYFQGNSAPDKSGLPSDRFSAERTGGSVSTLTIQRTQQEDSAVYLCASSPLGATYGYTFGSGTRLTVV.

Written as DNA, the CDR3 is TGTGCCAGCAGTAGGACTAGCGGGACCGGAGATACGCAGTATTTT. This translates into CASSRTSGTGDTQYF. This chain connects TRBV6-2 or TRBV6-3 to TRBJ2-3, with 12 nucleotides matching TRBD2. Germline V gene sequence: CDR1 MNHEY, CDR2 SVGEGT. The CDR3 sequence is 15 residues long. Unmatched junction bases numbered 5, after V lost 5 bases and J lost 5 bases.

The chain recombines TRBV2 with TRBJ2-3; 8 nucleotides align to TRBD2. The CDR3 runs to 15 residues. After removal of 2 bases from V and 6 bases from J, the junction contained 7 bases not matched to a gene. The germline gives CDR1 SNHLY, CDR2 FYNNEI. The CDR3 protein is CASSESSGSWDTQYF. In DNA form, the CDR3 reads TGTGCCAGCAGTGAATCTAGCGGGTCTTGGGATACGCAGTATTTT.

The chain links TRBV15 to TRBJ2-3, with a tentative D call TRBD2 (6 bases). Germline-derived CDR1 and CDR2 are LNHNV and YYDKDF (reference sequence). Trimming cost V 1 base and J 6 bases, with 14 bases left between them. The CDR3 runs 15 residues. CDR3 residues: CATSRGGSGGDTQYF. Here the CDR3 DNA reads TGTGCCACCAGCAGAGGCGGTAGCGGAGGGGATACGCAGTATTTT.

This chain joins TRBV4-1 and TRBJ2-7; a possible D gene is TRBD1 (5 bases). Germline assignment: CDR1 MGHRA and CDR2 YSYEKL. Between the trimmed V and J ends, which lost 4 bases and 9 bases, there was a span of 16 bases. The CDR3 is 13 amino acids. The CDR3 loop reads CASSRGYPFGQYF. The CDR3 coding sequence is TGCGCCAGCAGCCGGGGCTACCCATTCGGGCAGTACTTC.

The chain combines TRBV2 with TRBJ2-7, with D possibly TRBD1 on 6 matching bases. V gave up 6 bases and J gave up 5 bases, with 14 bases separating them. This CDR3 has 13 amino acids. Germline V lookup: CDR1 SNHLY, CDR2 FYNNEI. In DNA form, the CDR3 reads TGTGCCAGCAGCACAGGGTGGGCGGACGAGCAGTACTTC. It translates to CASSTGWADEQYF.

The gene calls are TRBV3-1 (or the pseudogene TRBV3-2) and TRBJ2-1; 11 bases are a match to TRBD2. CDR1 and CDR2 from the germline V gene are LGHDT and YNNKEL (reference sequence). The CDR3 totals 16 residues. The ends lost 2 bases at V and 7 bases at J; junction bases unmatched: 7. The CDR3 region is CASSQTLAGGRNEQFF. The CDR3 DNA is TGTGCCAGCAGCCAAACCCTAGCGGGGGGAAGGAATGAGCAGTTCTTC.